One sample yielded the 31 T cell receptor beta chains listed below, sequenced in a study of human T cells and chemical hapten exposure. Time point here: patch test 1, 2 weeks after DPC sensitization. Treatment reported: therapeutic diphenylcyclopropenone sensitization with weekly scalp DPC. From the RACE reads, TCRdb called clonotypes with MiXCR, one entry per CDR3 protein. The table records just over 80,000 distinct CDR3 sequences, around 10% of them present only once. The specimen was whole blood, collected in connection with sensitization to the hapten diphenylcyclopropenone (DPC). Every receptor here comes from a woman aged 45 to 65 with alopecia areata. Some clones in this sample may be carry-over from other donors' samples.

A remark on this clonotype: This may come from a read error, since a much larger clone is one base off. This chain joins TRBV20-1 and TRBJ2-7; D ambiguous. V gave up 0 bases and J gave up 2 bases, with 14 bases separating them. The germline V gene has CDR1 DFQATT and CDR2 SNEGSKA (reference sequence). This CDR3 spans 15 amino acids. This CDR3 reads CSARDRVFSPYEQYF. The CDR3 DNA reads TGCAGTGCTAGAGATAGGGTCTTTTCCCCCTACGAGCAGTACTTC.

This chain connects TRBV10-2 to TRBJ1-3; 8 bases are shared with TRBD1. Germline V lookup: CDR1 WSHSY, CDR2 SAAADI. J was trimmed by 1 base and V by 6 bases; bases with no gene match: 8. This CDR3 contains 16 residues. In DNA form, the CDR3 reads TGCGCCAGCAGATCCTTGGACAGGGCGTCTGGAAACACCATATATTTT. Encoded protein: CASRSLDRASGNTIYF.

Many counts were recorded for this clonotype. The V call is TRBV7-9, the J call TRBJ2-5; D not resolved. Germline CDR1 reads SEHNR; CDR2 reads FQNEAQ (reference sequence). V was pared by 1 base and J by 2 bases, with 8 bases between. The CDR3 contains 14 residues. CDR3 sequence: CASSLVPRQETQYF. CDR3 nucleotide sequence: TGTGCCAGCAGCTTAGTTCCTCGACAAGAGACCCAGTACTTC.

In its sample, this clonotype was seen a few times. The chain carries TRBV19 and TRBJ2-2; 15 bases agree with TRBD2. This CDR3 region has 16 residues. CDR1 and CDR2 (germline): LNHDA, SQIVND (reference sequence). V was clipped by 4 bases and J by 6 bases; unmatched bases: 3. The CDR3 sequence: CASSRTSGRVSGELFF. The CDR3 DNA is TGTGCCAGTAGTAGGACTAGCGGGAGGGTATCCGGGGAGCTGTTTTTT.

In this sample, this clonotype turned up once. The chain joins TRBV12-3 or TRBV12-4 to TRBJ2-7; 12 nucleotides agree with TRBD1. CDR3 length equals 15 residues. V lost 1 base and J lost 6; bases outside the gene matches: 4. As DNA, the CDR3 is TGTGCCAGCAGTTTAGGTGGGACAGGGGGCCTCGAGCAGTACTTC. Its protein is CASSLGGTGGLEQYF.

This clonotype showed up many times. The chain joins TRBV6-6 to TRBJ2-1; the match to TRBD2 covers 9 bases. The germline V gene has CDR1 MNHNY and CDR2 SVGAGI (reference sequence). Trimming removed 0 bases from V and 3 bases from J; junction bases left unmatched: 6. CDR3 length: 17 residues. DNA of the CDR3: TGTGCCAGCAGTTACTCGATGGTTAGCGGGGGCTACAATGAGCAGTTCTTC. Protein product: CASSYSMVSGGYNEQFF.

The CDR3 DNA reads as TGCGCCAGCAGCTGGGGACAGGGGGCGACCGGGGAGCTGTTTTTT. Amino acid sequence: CASSWGQGATGELFF. The chain links TRBV5-1 to TRBJ2-2, with 12 bases fitting TRBD1. J gave up 5 bases and V 3 bases, and 2 bases lay outside the gene matches. CDR3 length: 15 residues. Germline loops: CDR1 SGHRS, CDR2 YFSETQ.

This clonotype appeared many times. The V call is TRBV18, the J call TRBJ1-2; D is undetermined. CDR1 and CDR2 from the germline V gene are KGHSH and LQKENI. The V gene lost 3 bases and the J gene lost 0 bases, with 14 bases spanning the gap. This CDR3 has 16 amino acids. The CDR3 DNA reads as TGTGCCAGCTCACCTCGAGACGGAGGCCCTAACTATGGCTACACCTTC. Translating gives CASSPRDGGPNYGYTF.

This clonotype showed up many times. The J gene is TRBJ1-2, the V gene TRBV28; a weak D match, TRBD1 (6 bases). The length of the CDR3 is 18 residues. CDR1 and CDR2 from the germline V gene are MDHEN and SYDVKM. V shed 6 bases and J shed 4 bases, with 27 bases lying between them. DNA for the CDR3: TGTGCCAGCAGCCTTGTCCCGGGACACCCCCTTATGGGCTATGGCTACACCTTC. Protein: CASSLVPGHPLMGYGYTF.

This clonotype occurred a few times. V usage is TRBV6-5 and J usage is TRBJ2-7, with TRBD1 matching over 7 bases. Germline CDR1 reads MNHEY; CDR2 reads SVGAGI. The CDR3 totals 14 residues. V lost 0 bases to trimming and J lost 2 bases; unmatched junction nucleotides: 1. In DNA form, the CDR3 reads TGTGCCAGCAGTTACTCGGGACAGACCTACGAGCAGTACTTC. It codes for CASSYSGQTYEQYF.

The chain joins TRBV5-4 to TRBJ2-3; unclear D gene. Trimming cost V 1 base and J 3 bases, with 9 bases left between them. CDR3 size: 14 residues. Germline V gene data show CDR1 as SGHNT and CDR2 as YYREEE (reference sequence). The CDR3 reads CASSLYGPTDTQYF. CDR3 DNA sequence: TGTGCCAGCAGCTTGTACGGACCTACAGATACGCAGTATTTT. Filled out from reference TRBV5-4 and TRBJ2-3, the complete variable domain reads ETGVTQSPTHLIKTRGQQVTLRCSSQSGHNTVSWYQQALGQGPQFIFQYYREEENGRGNFPPRFSGLQFPNYSSELNVNALELDDSALYLCASSLYGPTDTQYFGPGTRLTVL.

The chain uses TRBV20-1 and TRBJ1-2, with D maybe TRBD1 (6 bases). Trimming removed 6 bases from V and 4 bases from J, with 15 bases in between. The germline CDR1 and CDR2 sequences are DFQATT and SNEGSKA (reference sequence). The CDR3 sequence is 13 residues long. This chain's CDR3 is CSARRPDSYGYTF. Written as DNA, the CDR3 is TGCAGTGCAAGAAGGCCGGACAGCTATGGCTACACCTTC.

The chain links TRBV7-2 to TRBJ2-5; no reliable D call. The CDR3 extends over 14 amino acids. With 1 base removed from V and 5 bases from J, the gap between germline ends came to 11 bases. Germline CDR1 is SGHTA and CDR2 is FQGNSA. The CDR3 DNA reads TGTGCCAGCAGCTTAGGACTGGGATACGAGACCCAGTACTTC. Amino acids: CASSLGLGYETQYF.

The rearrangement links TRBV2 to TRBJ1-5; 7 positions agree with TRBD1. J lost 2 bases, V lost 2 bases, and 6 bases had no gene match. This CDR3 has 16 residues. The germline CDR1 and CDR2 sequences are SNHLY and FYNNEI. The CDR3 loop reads CASSEPTGVGNQPQHF. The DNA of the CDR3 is TGTGCCAGCAGTGAACCAACAGGGGTTGGCAATCAGCCCCAGCATTTT.

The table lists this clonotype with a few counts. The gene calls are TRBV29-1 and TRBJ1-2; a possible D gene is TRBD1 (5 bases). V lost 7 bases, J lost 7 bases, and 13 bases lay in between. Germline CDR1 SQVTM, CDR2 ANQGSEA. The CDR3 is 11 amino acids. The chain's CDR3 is CSAERGGGYTF. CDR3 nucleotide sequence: TGCAGCGCGGAAAGGGGCGGTGGCTACACCTTC.

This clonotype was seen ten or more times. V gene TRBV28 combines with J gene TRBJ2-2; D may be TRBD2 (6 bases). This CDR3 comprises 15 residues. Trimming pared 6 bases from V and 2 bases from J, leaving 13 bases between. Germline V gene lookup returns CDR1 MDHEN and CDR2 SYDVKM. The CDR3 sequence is CASRFAGSNTGELFF. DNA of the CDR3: TGTGCCAGCAGATTCGCCGGGAGCAACACCGGGGAGCTGTTTTTT. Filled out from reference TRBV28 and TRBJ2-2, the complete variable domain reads DVKVTQSSRYLVKRTGEKVFLECVQDMDHENMFWYRQDPGLGLRLIYFSYDVKMKEKGDIPEGYSVSREKKERFSLILESASTNQTSMYLCASRFAGSNTGELFFGEGSRLTVL.

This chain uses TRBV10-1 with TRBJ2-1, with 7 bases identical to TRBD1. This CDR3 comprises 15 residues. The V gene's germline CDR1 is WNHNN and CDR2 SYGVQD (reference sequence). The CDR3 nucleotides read TGCGCGCCCGACAGGGTGAGGGGCTCCTACAATGAGCAGTTCTTC. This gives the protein CAPDRVRGSYNEQFF.

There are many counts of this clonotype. The CDR3 is CASSQTGDEQYF. CDR3 DNA: TGTGCCAGCAGCCAGACAGGGGACGAGCAGTACTTC. The genes are TRBV7-9 and TRBJ2-7; 8 positions agree with TRBD1. Germline V lookup: CDR1 SEHNR, CDR2 FQNEAQ (reference sequence). Trimming took 5 bases from V and 5 from J; bases not matched to a gene: 2. CDR3 size: 12 residues.

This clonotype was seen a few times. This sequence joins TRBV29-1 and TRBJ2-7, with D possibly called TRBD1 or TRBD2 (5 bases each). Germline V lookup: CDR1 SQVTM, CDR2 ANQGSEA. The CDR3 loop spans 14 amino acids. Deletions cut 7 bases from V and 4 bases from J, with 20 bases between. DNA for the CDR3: TGCAGCGCTGGGACGGACGAGACATTGTACGAGCAGTACTTC. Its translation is CSAGTDETLYEQYF.

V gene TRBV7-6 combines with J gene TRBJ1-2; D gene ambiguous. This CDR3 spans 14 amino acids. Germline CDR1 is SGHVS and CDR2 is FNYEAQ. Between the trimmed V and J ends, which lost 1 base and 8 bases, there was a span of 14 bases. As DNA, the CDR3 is TGTGCCAGCAGCTTAGAAGGCAGGAACCTGGGCTACACCTTC. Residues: CASSLEGRNLGYTF.

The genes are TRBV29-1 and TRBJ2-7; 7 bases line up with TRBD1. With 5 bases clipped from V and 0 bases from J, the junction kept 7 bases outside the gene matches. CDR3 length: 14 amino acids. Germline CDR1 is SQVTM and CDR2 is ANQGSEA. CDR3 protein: CSVSGTESSYEQYF. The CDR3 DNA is TGCAGCGTTTCCGGGACAGAGAGCTCCTACGAGCAGTACTTC.

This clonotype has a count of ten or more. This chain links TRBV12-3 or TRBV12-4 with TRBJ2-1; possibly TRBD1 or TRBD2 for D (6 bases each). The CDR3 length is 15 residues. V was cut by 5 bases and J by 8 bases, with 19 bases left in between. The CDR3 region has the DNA TGTGCCAGCAGTCCACAGGGAGGCCTGGGGGATGAGCAGTTCTTC. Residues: CASSPQGGLGDEQFF.

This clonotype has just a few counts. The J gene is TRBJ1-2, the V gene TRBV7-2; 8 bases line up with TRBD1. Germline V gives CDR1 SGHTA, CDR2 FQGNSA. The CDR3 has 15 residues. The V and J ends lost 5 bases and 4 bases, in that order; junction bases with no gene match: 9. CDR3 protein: CASSPSPGQVYGYTF. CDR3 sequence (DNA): TGTGCCAGCAGCCCTAGTCCGGGACAGGTCTATGGCTACACCTTC.

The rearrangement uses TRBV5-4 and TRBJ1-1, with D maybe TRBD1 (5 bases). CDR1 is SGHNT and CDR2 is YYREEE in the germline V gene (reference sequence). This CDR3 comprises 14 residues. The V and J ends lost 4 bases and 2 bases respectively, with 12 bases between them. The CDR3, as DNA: TGTGCCAGCAGCCGGGGACCCGGTAACACTGAAGCTTTCTTT. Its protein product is CASSRGPGNTEAFF.

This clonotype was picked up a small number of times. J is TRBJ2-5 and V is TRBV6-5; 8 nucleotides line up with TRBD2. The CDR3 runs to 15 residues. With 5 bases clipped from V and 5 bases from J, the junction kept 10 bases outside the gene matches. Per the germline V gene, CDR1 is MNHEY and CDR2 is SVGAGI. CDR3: CASSIAGSDSETQYF. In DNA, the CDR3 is TGTGCCAGCAGTATAGCGGGATCCGACTCGGAGACCCAGTACTTC.

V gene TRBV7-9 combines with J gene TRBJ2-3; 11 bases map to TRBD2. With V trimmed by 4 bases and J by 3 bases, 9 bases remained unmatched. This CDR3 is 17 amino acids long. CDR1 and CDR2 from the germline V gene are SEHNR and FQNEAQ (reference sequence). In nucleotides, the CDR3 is TGTGCCAGCAGCTCGAATAGCGGGAGGGCCGTTACAGATACGCAGTATTTT. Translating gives CASSSNSGRAVTDTQYF.

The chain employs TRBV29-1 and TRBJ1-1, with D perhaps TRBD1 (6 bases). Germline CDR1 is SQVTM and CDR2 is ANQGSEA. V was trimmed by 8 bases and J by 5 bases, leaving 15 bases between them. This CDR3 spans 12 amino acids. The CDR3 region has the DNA TGCAGCCCAGGGGACTATGGGACTGAAGCTTTCTTT. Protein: CSPGDYGTEAFF. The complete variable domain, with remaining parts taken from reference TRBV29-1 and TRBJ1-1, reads SAVISQKPSRDICQRGTSLTIQCQVDSQVTMMFWYRQQPGQSLTLIATANQGSEATYESGFVIDKFPISRPNLTFSTLTVSNMSPEDSSIYLCSPGDYGTEAFFGQGTRLTVV.

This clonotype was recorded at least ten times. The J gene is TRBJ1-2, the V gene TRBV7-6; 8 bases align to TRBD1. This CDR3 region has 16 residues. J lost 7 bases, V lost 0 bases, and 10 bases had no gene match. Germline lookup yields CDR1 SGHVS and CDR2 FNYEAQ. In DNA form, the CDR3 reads TGTGCCAGCAGCTTAGCCCAGGGGGCTGGGATAGTTGGCTACACCTTC. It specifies CASSLAQGAGIVGYTF. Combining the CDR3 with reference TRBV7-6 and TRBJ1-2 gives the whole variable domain GAGVSQSPRYKVTKRGQDVALRCDPISGHVSLYWYRQALGQGPEFLTYFNYEAQQDKSGLPNDRFSAERPEGSISTLTIQRTEQRDSAMYRCASSLAQGAGIVGYTFGSGTRLTVV.

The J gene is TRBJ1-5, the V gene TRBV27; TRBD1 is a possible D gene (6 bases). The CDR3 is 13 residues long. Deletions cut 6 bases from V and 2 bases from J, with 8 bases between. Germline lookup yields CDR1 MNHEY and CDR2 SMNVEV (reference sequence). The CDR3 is CASRYRGNQPQHF. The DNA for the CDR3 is TGTGCCAGCAGATACAGGGGCAATCAGCCCCAGCATTTT.

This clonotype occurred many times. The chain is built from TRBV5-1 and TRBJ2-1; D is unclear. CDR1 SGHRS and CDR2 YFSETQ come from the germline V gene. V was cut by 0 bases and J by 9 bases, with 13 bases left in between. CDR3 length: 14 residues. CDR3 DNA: TGCGCCAGCAGCTTGGCTTGGGAACTAAGTGAGCAGTTCTTC. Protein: CASSLAWELSEQFF. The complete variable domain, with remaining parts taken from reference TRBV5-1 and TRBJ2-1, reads KAGVTQTPRYLIKTRGQQVTLSCSPISGHRSVSWYQQTPGQGLQFLFEYFSETQRNKGNFPGRFSGRQFSNSRSEMNVSTLELGDSALYLCASSLAWELSEQFFGPGTRLTVL.

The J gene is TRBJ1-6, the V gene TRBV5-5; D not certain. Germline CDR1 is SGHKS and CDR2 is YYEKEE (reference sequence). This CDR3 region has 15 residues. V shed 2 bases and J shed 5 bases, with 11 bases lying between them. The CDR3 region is CASSLSLQNNSPLHF. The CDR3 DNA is TGTGCCAGCAGCTTAAGTCTGCAGAATAATTCACCCCTCCACTTT. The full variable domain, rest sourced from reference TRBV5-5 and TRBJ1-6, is DAGVTQSPTHLIKTRGQQVTLRCSPISGHKSVSWYQQVLGQGPQFIFQYYEKEERGRGNFPDRFSARQFPNYSSELNVNALLLGDSALYLCASSLSLQNNSPLHFGNGTRLTVT.